This T cell receptor (beta chain) was recovered during a study of cytomegalovirus exposure and HLA in healthy donors. With respect to this clone: What it binds is not known.

In the PCR, 60 Vbeta and 13 Jbeta primers were used. This table comes from immunoSEQ multiplex PCR, and its TCRdb copy is limited to in-frame clones, with some not included. The profile shows fewer than 250,000 clones, about four fifths of them singletons. Study results and caveats: Per a later analysis, HLA-associated TCR beta chains showed more clonal expansion than other, equally common TCR beta chains. According to the study, around 160 TCR beta chains were cytomegalovirus-associated.

All donors participated as healthy donors of bone marrow. Germline V gives CDR1 LNHDA, CDR2 SQIVND (reference sequence). The length of the CDR3 is 13 residues. The ends were cut back, 10 bases at V and 5 bases at J, with 15 bases in the middle. Sample: PBMCs. This chain connects TRBV19 to TRBJ1-5; a possible D gene is TRBD1 (5 bases). This clonotype was obtained from a woman aged 45-60 years in good health and CMV-seropositive. In DNA form, the CDR3 reads TGTGCCACGGAAGACAGTACCTATCAGCCCCAGCATTTT. Translation gives CATEDSTYQPQHF. Complete variable domain (other parts from reference TRBV19 and TRBJ1-5): DGGITQSPKYLFRKEGQNVTLSCEQNLNHDAMYWYRQDPGQGLRLIYYSQIVNDFQKGDIAEGYSVSREKKESFPLTVTSAQKNPTAFYLCATEDSTYQPQHFGDGTRLSIL.